This T cell receptor (beta chain) was recorded in a study of T-cell reconstitution after alpha-beta-depleted transplantation in children. Study-wide findings and caveats: Newly produced T cells mostly provided counts and TCRbeta diversity after one year, as hyperexpanded clones declined.

Germline V CDR1 and CDR2: LNHNV, YYDKDF (reference sequence). This CDR3 is built from 14 residues. Deletions cut 6 bases from V and 5 bases from J, with 13 bases between. This sample's TCRbeta library carried unique molecular identifier barcodes. A single record per CDR3 protein comes from TCRdb applying MiXCR to the PCR reads. The data contain fewer than 700,000 distinct CDR3 sequences, 10% to 15% of them singletons. Points on this clonotype: Its matching antigen is unknown.

Here the sequenced sample was PBMCs, mostly from graft donor cells, taken 360 days after TCRalphabeta/CD19-depleted stem cell transplant. This chain joins TRBV15 and TRBJ2-2, with TRBD1 as a possible D gene (5 bases). This clonotype was obtained from a male patient under 18 who had a stem cell transplant for acute myeloid leukemia, so the T cells may come from the graft donor. The chain's CDR3 is CATRRPAGTGELFF. The CDR3 nucleotides read TGTGCCACCAGACGGCCCGCAGGGACCGGGGAGCTGTTTTTT.